The 18 T cell receptor beta chains reported below all come from one sample, sequenced in a study of cytomegalovirus exposure and HLA in healthy donors. Vbeta (60) and Jbeta (13) primers were used in the PCR. The data were produced by immunoSEQ multiplex PCR, yet TCRdb's version contains in-frame clones alone and is incomplete. The sample records roughly 200,000 clones, almost 85% being singletons. Input material: PBMCs. The receptors shown here come from a woman in her thirties or forties in good health and CMV-seronegative.

This clone has more than one count but fewer than ten. The chain uses TRBV5-4 and TRBJ1-6; 7 nucleotides line up with TRBD1. The CDR3 extends over 16 amino acids. V lost 7 bases to trimming and J lost 6 bases; unmatched junction nucleotides: 13. The germline V gene has CDR1 SGHNT and CDR2 YYREEE (reference sequence). The CDR3 is CASHRQGAPINSPLHF. The CDR3 DNA is TGTGCCAGCCACAGACAGGGAGCACCGATTAATTCACCCCTCCACTTT. The variable domain in full, with the rest retrieved from reference TRBV5-4 and TRBJ1-6, is ETGVTQSPTHLIKTRGQQVTLRCSSQSGHNTVSWYQQALGQGPQFIFQYYREEENGRGNFPPRFSGLQFPNYSSELNVNALELDDSALYLCASHRQGAPINSPLHFGNGTRLTVT.

This rearrangement joins TRBV27 to TRBJ2-1, with 7 positions matching TRBD1. The germline gives CDR1 MNHEY, CDR2 SMNVEV (reference sequence). Trimming cost V 7 bases and J 3 bases; bases outside gene matches: 6. The CDR3 runs 14 residues. The CDR3 is CASKFGTDYNEQFF. The CDR3 nucleotides read TGTGCCAGCAAATTCGGGACAGACTACAATGAGCAGTTCTTC.

This chain connects TRBV19 to TRBJ1-4; tentatively, D is TRBD1 (5 bases). The germline gives CDR1 LNHDA, CDR2 SQIVND (reference sequence). This CDR3 is 15 amino acids long. V was pared by 1 base and J by 5 bases, with 11 bases between. The CDR3 sequence: CASSIGGTRNEKLFF. For the CDR3, the DNA is TGTGCCAGTAGTATAGGCGGGACCAGGAATGAAAAACTGTTTTTT.

CDR3 loop: CASSPPTGELFF. The CDR3 nucleotides are TGTGCCAGCTCACCCCCGACCGGGGAGCTGTTTTTT. The rearrangement links TRBV18 to TRBJ2-2; D not certain. V was pared by 3 bases and J by 5 bases, with 4 bases between. The germline V gene has CDR1 KGHSH and CDR2 LQKENI. The CDR3 length is 12 residues.

The chain is built from TRBV9 and TRBJ2-1; 9 bases map to TRBD2. Germline assignment: CDR1 SGDLS and CDR2 YYNGEE. The CDR3 is 16 residues long. V lost 3 bases, J lost 5 bases, and 9 bases stayed unmatched. Written as DNA, the CDR3 is TGTGCCAGCAGCGCATACGCGGGGGGGATAAACAATGAGCAGTTCTTC. This gives the protein CASSAYAGGINNEQFF. The whole variable domain, remainder taken from reference TRBV9 and TRBJ2-1, is DSGVTQTPKHLITATGQRVTLRCSPRSGDLSVYWYQQSLDQGLQFLIQYYNGEERAKGNILERFSAQQFPDLHSELNLSSLELGDSALYFCASSAYAGGINNEQFFGPGTRLTVL.

In regard to this clone: Germline is not matched at one junction end, which may reflect a read error. The chain couples TRBV7-7 to TRBJ2-3; TRBD2 might be the D (6 bases). Germline assignment: CDR1 SSHAT and CDR2 FNYEAQ (reference sequence). CDR3 length equals 14 residues. The CDR3 loop is CASSLAVESTTQYF. DNA for the CDR3: TGTGCTAGCAGCTTAGCGGTGGAGAGTACTACGCAGTATTTT.

The V call is TRBV9, the J call TRBJ2-1, with 8 positions matching TRBD2. Trimming cost V 0 bases and J 10 bases; bases outside gene matches: 3. The CDR3 spans 13 residues. Germline loops: CDR1 SGDLS, CDR2 YYNGEE. The CDR3 DNA follows: TGTGCCAGCAGCGTAGGGGGACTAGAAGAGCAGTTCTTC. Amino acids: CASSVGGLEEQFF.

The CDR3 loop is CASRAQRGSGNTIYF. CDR3 in DNA: TGTGCCAGCAGGGCACAACGGGGCTCTGGAAACACCATATATTTT. This rearrangement joins TRBV2 to TRBJ1-3; D is uncertain. The CDR3 runs 15 residues. V lost 6 bases, J lost 0 bases, and 12 bases lay in between. Per germline, CDR1 SNHLY and CDR2 FYNNEI.

The chain joins TRBV5-1 to TRBJ2-1; 7 nucleotides align to TRBD2. After removal of 0 bases from V and 1 base from J, the junction contained 10 bases not matched to a gene. The CDR3 runs to 18 residues. The germline V gene encodes CDR1 SGHRS and CDR2 YFSETQ. The CDR3 protein is CASSLVLADTGSYNEQFF. The CDR3 bases are TGCGCCAGCAGCTTGGTCCTAGCGGACACGGGGTCCTACAATGAGCAGTTCTTC.

This chain links TRBV30 with TRBJ2-3; 12 bases align to TRBD2. CDR3 length equals 14 residues. Unmatched junction bases numbered 4, after V lost 4 bases and J lost 5 bases. Germline CDR1 GTSNPN, CDR2 SVGIG (reference sequence). The DNA of the CDR3 is TGTGCCTGGACTAGCGGGGGGGCAGGAGATACGCAGTATTTT. It encodes CAWTSGGAGDTQYF. The variable domain in full, completed from reference TRBV30 and TRBJ2-3, reads SQTIHQWPATLVQPVGSPLSLECTVEGTSNPNLYWYRQAAGRGLQLLFYSVGIGQISSEVPQNLSASRPQDRQFILSSKKLLLSDSGFYLCAWTSGGAGDTQYFGPGTRLTVL.

The chain couples TRBV9 to TRBJ2-7, with 11 bases matching TRBD1. The CDR3 sequence is 13 residues long. The V gene's germline CDR1 is SGDLS and CDR2 YYNGEE. The trim removed 3 bases at V and 7 bases at J, leaving 3 bases unmatched. The DNA of the CDR3 is TGTGCCAGCAGCGCCGGGACAGGGGGTGAGCAGTACTTC. Protein product: CASSAGTGGEQYF.

This clone was recorded once. The rearrangement joins TRBV16 to TRBJ2-2, with D possibly being TRBD1 (6 bases). The CDR3 is 16 amino acids. The V gene lost 0 bases and the J gene lost 3 bases, with 11 bases spanning the gap. Germline CDR1 is KGHSY and CDR2 is FQNENV. The CDR3 DNA follows: TGTGCCAGCAGCCAATCGGGGCAGGGGCACACCGGGGAGCTGTTTTTT. Translated: CASSQSGQGHTGELFF. The full variable domain, completed using reference TRBV16 and TRBJ2-2, is GEEVAQTPKHLVRGEGQKAKLYCAPIKGHSYVFWYQQVLKNEFKFLISFQNENVFDETGMPKERFSAKCLPNSPCSLEIQATKLEDSAVYFCASSQSGQGHTGELFFGEGSRLTVL.

This chain joins TRBV5-1 and TRBJ2-2, with 7 bases aligning to TRBD1. The CDR3 totals 13 residues. Germline trimming cut 4 bases from V and 6 bases from J; bases unmatched to any gene: 3. The germline V gene has CDR1 SGHRS and CDR2 YFSETQ. CDR3 amino acids: CASSKTGPGELFF. The CDR3 bases are TGCGCCAGCAGCAAGACAGGGCCCGGGGAGCTGTTTTTT.

The chain joins TRBV6-6 to TRBJ1-1, with D possibly matching TRBD1 (6 bases). Looked up from germline, CDR1 is MNHNY and CDR2 is SVGAGI (reference sequence). Deletions cut 7 bases from V and 11 bases from J, with 20 bases between. The CDR3 is 13 amino acids. The CDR3 is CASTDSPRGAAFF. The CDR3 nucleotides read TGTGCCAGCACCGACTCCCCTCGGGGGGCGGCTTTCTTT.

The chain combines TRBV5-6 with TRBJ2-5; 8 nucleotides match TRBD1. The J call may be wrong; the DNA end is better matched by TRBJ2-7. CDR1 is SGHDT, CDR2 YYEEEE, per germline. This CDR3 has 13 amino acids. CDR3: CASSWTGFGEQYF. The CDR3 DNA sequence: TGTGCCAGCAGTTGGACAGGGTTTGGCGAGCAGTACTTC.

This chain connects TRBV30 to TRBJ2-5; tentative D call: TRBD2 (6 bases). Per germline, CDR1 GTSNPN and CDR2 SVGIG (reference sequence). Between the trimmed V and J ends, which lost 3 bases and 9 bases, there was a span of 14 bases. The CDR3 runs 12 residues. The CDR3 nucleotides are TGTGCCTGGAGGGAAGGGACGGGGGCCCAGTACTTC. Amino acid sequence: CAWREGTGAQYF.

The rearrangement links TRBV9 to TRBJ2-1; D perhaps matches TRBD2 (6 bases). V lost 3 bases, J lost 0 bases, and 10 bases lay in between. CDR1 and CDR2 from the germline V gene are SGDLS and YYNGEE. The CDR3 is 15 residues long. The CDR3: CASSARLGSYNEQFF. The CDR3, as DNA: TGTGCCAGCAGCGCTCGACTAGGCTCCTACAATGAGCAGTTCTTC.

The CDR3 spells CASSADRVNEKLFF. CDR3 sequence (DNA): TGTGCCAGCAGTGCGGACAGGGTGAATGAAAAACTGTTTTTT. The chain couples TRBV6-1 to TRBJ1-4; 8 nucleotides align to TRBD1. With 4 bases clipped from V and 5 bases from J, the junction kept 3 bases outside the gene matches. Germline CDR1 and CDR2: MNHNS and SASEGT. The CDR3 loop spans 14 amino acids.